This T cell receptor beta chain came from a study of blood T cell repertoires in COVID-19 (dated by TCRdb to 2018 to 2021). About the full investigation: The collaborator samples originated in the United States, Italy and Spain and spanned the acute and convalescent phases of COVID-19. Deeply sampled blood TCRbeta repertoires from subjects exposed to, actively infected with, or recovered from COVID-19 were included in the dataset. A de-identified subject ID, COVID-19 status, age in years and sex were almost always included in the sample metadata. The material from the prospective study consisted of cDNA or gDNA derived from T cells, B-cell-depleted T cells, or PBMCs. A freely available public database, intended as a resource for researchers studying the immune response to SARS-CoV-2, is where the repertoires were released. Where available, HLA class I and class II types were obtained from metadata supplied by the sample provider rather than from assay-based typing. The samples were drawn from the first 160 participants of the ongoing ImmuneRACE study and from 950 to 1,500 subjects provided by 6 global collaborators. Study-level results and caveats: The amount of clinical and demographic metadata varied by source and participant and was provided uncurated.

Whole blood was collected in K2EDTA tubes by collaborating institutions according to the institutions' own protocols. For TCRbeta analysis, collaborator samples were shipped as frozen whole blood, as isolated PBMCs, or as DNA extracted from either sample type. TCRbeta CDR3 regions were amplified from genomic DNA by means of the immunoSEQ Assay, a bias-controlled multiplex PCR. The study's own analysis went as follows. The number of nucleated cells in each sample was estimated from the amplification of reference gene primers within the assay. To quantify the absolute abundance of each unique TCRbeta CDR3 rearrangement, sequence reads were collapsed and filtered. For each sample, productive Simpson clonality was calculated by taking the square root of Simpson's diversity index across productive rearrangements. Sourced from immuneACCESS, this table was stored by TCRdb with only in-frame sequences that have V and J called. A share of the clones is absent; for the studies checked, an unresolved V gene accounts for under half, and the remainder has no known explanation. The DNA gave D and trimming, while V, J and clone size come from that table. This sample holds about 150,000 clones; around 85% were observed only once. More than 3% of the sample rests with the top ten.

V is cut back by 0 bases and J by 4 bases, with 3 bases in the junction unmatched. The germline V gene yields SGHRS for CDR1 and YFSETQ for CDR2. Inclusive of the bounding cysteine and phenylalanine, the CDR3 is 15 residues long. Here the CDR3 DNA is all that survives: 45 bases in frame from base 1. Concerning this clone: Its antigen is unknown. Base qualities are not provided; no much larger clone lies one nucleotide away. The same CDR3 arises from other DNA sequences in this sample as well.

The rearranged segments are TRBV5-1 and TRBJ1-4, and TRBD1 aligns with 7 junction nucleotides. The receptor was derived from a man aged 65 to 85 with acute or convalescent COVID-19. What was sequenced was peripheral blood. CDR3 sequence: CASSLAGQNNEKLFF. The nucleotides are TGCGCCAGCAGCTTGGCGGGACAGAATAATGAAAAACTGTTTTTT. Supplemented by the reference TRBV5-1 and TRBJ1-4 proteins around the CDR3, the complete variable domain is KAGVTQTPRYLIKTRGQQVTLSCSPISGHRSVSWYQQTPGQGLQFLFEYFSETQRNKGNFPGRFSGRQFSNSRSEMNVSTLELGDSALYLCASSLAGQNNEKLFFGSGTQLSVL.